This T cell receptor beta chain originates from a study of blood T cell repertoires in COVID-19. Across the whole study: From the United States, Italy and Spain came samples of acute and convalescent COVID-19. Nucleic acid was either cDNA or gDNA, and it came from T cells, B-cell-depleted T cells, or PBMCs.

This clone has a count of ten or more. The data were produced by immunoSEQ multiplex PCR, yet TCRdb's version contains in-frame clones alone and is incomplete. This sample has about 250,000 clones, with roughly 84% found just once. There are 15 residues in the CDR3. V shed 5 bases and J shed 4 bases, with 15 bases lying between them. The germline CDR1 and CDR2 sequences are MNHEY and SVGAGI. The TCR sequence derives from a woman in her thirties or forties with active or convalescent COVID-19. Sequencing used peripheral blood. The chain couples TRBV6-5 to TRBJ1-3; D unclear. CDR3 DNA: TGTGCCAGCAGTCGCATTAGTACCTTCGGAAACACCATATATTTT. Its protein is CASSRISTFGNTIYF.